What follows are 10 T cell receptor beta chains derived from one specimen sequenced in a study of cytomegalovirus exposure and HLA in healthy donors. Amplification used 60 Vbeta primers and 13 Jbeta primers. Only in-frame clones appear in the TCRdb table, and some are missing; sequencing was by immunoSEQ multiplex PCR. Among some 130,000 clones listed, over 60% were seen once. The sample taken for sequencing was PBMCs. These TCRs come from a male donor in good health and CMV-seropositive.

This chain links TRBV2 with TRBJ2-2; no firm D call. This CDR3 has 13 amino acids. V dropped 4 bases and J dropped 1 base, with 4 bases sitting between them. Looked up from germline, CDR1 is SNHLY and CDR2 is FYNNEI. The CDR3 reads CASSVLNTGELFF. The CDR3 DNA reads TGTGCCAGCAGTGTCCTGAACACCGGGGAGCTGTTTTTT.

V is TRBV9 and J is TRBJ2-2; 14 bases fit TRBD2. CDR1 and CDR2 (germline): SGDLS, YYNGEE. V was pared by 0 bases and J by 1 base, with 5 bases of the junction left unmatched. The CDR3 has 19 amino acids. Here the CDR3 reads CASSVEGTSGGMNTGELFF. In DNA form, the CDR3 reads TGTGCCAGCAGCGTAGAGGGGACTAGCGGGGGTATGAACACCGGGGAGCTGTTTTTT.

This clone was counted a single time. The CDR3 nucleotides read TGCGCCAGCGGCAATCAGGGGGCCCACGAGCAGTACTTC. It translates to CASGNQGAHEQYF. This chain connects TRBV5-1 to TRBJ2-7; 8 bases match TRBD1. The CDR3 length is 13 residues. The germline V gene has CDR1 SGHRS and CDR2 YFSETQ. The J segment lost 5 bases and the V segment lost 7 bases, leaving 8 bases of the junction unmatched.

V usage is TRBV6-7 and J usage is TRBJ1-1; perhaps TRBD1 as D (5 bases). TRBV6-7 counts as an open reading frame of uncertain function. The CDR3 has 15 residues. V was clipped by 5 bases and J by 1 base, with 14 bases between them. The CDR3 DNA reads TGTGCCAGCAGTCAAGACAGTCGCACGAACACTGAAGCTTTCTTT. Its translation: CASSQDSRTNTEAFF.

Worth noting for this clone: A junction boundary mismatches the germline segment, possibly from a read error. The J gene is TRBJ1-3, the V gene TRBV7-9; 7 bases are a match to TRBD1. Per the germline V gene, CDR1 is SEHNR and CDR2 is FQNEAQ (reference sequence). The CDR3 runs 15 residues. CDR3 amino acids: CSSSRDRLSGNTIYF. Here the CDR3 DNA reads TGTTCCAGCAGCCGGGACAGACTCTCTGGAAACACCATATATTTT.

The rearrangement links TRBV6-5 to TRBJ1-2; D is uncertain. The germline gives CDR1 MNHEY, CDR2 SVGAGI. This CDR3 has 16 residues. V gave up 2 bases and J gave up 7 bases, with 20 bases separating them. The CDR3 here is CASSYLRGTIGSGYTF. DNA of the CDR3: TGTGCCAGCAGTTACCTCCGGGGAACTATCGGATCTGGCTACACCTTC.

The chain employs TRBV5-1 and TRBJ2-3, with D possibly TRBD1 on 7 matching bases. This CDR3 is 15 amino acids long. CDR1 and CDR2 from the germline V gene are SGHRS and YFSETQ. Trimming took off 3 bases at V and 1 base at J, with 12 bases between the two ends. The DNA for the CDR3 is TGCGCCAGCAGCTCCAGGGGGGCCGGCACAGATACGCAGTATTTT. Its protein is CASSSRGAGTDTQYF.

The J gene is TRBJ2-5, the V gene TRBV5-1; TRBD1 matches 9 bases. Judging by the DNA end, TRBJ2-7 fits better; the J call may be wrong. Germline V CDR1 and CDR2: SGHRS, YFSETQ. The CDR3 is made up of 15 amino acids. The CDR3 region is CASSDPQGAYYEQYF. The CDR3 bases are TGCGCCAGCAGTGACCCACAGGGGGCGTACTACGAGCAGTACTTC.

The genes are TRBV7-9 and TRBJ1-3; 10 positions match TRBD1. V shed 5 bases, J shed 5 bases, and the junction held 6 bases outside the gene matches. Germline V gene lookup returns CDR1 SEHNR and CDR2 FQNEAQ (reference sequence). The CDR3 sequence is 15 residues long. The CDR3 region is CASSDRDRGRNTIYF. As DNA, the CDR3 is TGTGCCAGCAGCGACCGGGACAGGGGAAGAAACACCATATATTTT. Together with reference TRBV7-9 and TRBJ1-3, the CDR3 gives the full variable domain: DTGVSQNPRHKITKRGQNVTFRCDPISEHNRLYWYRQTLGQGPEFLTYFQNEAQLEKSRLLSDRFSAERPKGSFSTLEIQRTEQGDSAMYLCASSDRDRGRNTIYFGEGSWLTVV.

This clone was observed once. The chain combines TRBV13 with TRBJ1-2; D gene unclear. The V and J ends lost 0 bases and 7 bases respectively, with 9 bases between them. Germline V gene lookup returns CDR1 PRHDT and CDR2 FYEKMQ (reference sequence). This CDR3 is built from 13 residues. The CDR3 region has the DNA TGTGCCAGCAGCTTAGGCCGGGGAAGTGGCTACACCTTC. It translates to CASSLGRGSGYTF.